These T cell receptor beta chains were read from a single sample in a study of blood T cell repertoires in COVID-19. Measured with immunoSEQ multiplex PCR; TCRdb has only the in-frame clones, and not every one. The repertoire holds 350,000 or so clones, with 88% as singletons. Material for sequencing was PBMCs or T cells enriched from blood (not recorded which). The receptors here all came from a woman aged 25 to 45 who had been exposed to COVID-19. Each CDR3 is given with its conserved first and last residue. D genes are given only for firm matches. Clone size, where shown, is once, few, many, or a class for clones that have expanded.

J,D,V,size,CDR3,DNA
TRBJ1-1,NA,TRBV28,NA,CASEGVLEAFF,TGTGCCAGCGAAGGGGTCCTTGAAGCTTTCTTT
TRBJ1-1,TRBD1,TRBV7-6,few,CASSLGQGPPGTEAFF,TGTGCCAGCAGCTTAGGACAGGGGCCCCCGGGCACTGAAGCTTTCTTT
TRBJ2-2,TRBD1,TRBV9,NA,CASSPTDRGRFQDTGELFF,TGTGCCAGCAGCCCTACGGACAGGGGGCGGTTTCAGGACACCGGGGAGCTGTTTTTT
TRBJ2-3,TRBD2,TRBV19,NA,CASSKTSGSTDTQYF,TGTGCCAGTAGTAAGACTAGCGGCAGCACAGATACGCAGTATTTT
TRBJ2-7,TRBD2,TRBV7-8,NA,CASSLLAGGYEQYF,TGTGCCAGCAGCTTACTCGCGGGAGGCTACGAGCAGTACTTC
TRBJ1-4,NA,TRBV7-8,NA,CASSLPPPDFSGKEALNEKLFF,TGTGCCAGCAGCTTACCACCCCCGGATTTTTCGGGGAAGGAGGCTCTTAATGAAAAACTGTTTTTT
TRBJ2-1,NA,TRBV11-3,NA,CASHSGSSYNEQFF,TGTGCCAGCCACAGCGGTAGCTCCTACAATGAGCAGTTCTTC
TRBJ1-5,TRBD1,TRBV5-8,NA,CASSTNTGARQPQHF,TGTGCCAGCAGCACGAACACAGGGGCCCGACAGCCCCAGCATTTT
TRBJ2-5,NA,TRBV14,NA,CASSQARQGTQYF,TGTGCCAGCAGCCAAGCTCGCCAGGGGACCCAGTACTTC
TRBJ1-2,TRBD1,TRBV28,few,CASNRGQANYGYTF,TGTGCCAGCAACAGGGGCCAAGCTAACTATGGCTACACCTTC
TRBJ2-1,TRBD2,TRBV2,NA,CASSEQRAGLAVNEQFF,TGTGCCAGCAGCGAGCAACGCGCGGGACTAGCAGTCAATGAGCAGTTCTTC
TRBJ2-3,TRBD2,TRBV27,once,CASSPLAGISTDTQYF,TGTGCCAGCAGTCCACTAGCGGGGATTAGCACAGATACGCAGTATTTT
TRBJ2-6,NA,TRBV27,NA,CASSFRGSGANVLTF,TGTGCCAGCAGTTTTAGAGGGTCTGGGGCCAACGTCCTGACTTTC
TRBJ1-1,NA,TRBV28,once,CASSGGGLVMNTEAFF,TGTGCCAGCAGTGGGGGGGGCTTAGTCATGAACACTGAAGCTTTCTTT
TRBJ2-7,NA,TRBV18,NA,CASSWEGATYEQYF,TGTGCCAGCTCTTGGGAAGGGGCCACCTACGAGCAGTACTTC
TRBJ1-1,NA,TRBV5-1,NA,CASSLEWAAEAFF,TGCGCCAGCAGCTTAGAATGGGCAGCTGAAGCTTTCTTT
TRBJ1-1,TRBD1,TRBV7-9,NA,CASRHSTGVGTEAFF,TGTGCCAGCAGACATTCGACAGGGGTGGGCACTGAAGCTTTCTTT
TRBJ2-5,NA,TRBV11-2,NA,CASRTQETQYF,TGTGCCAGCAGGACTCAAGAGACCCAGTACTTC
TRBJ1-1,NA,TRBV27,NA,CASSLEGGRGTEAFF,TGTGCCAGCAGTTTAGAGGGGGGGCGTGGGACTGAAGCTTTCTTT
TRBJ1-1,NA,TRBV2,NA,CASSSQTKDTEAFF,TGTGCCAGCAGTTCACAGACCAAGGACACTGAAGCTTTCTTT
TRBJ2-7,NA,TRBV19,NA,CASSINRATYEQYF,TGTGCCAGTAGTATAAACAGGGCTACCTACGAGCAGTACTTC
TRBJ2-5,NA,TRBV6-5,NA,CASSYGQFQYF,TGTGCCAGCAGTTACGGGCAGTTCCAGTACTTC
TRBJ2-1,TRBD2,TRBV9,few,CASSGLAGHNEQFF,TGTGCCAGCAGCGGGTTAGCGGGACACAATGAGCAGTTCTTC
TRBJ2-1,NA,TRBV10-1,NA,CASSAGQSTYNEQFF,TGCGCCAGCAGCGCAGGACAGTCCACCTACAATGAGCAGTTCTTC
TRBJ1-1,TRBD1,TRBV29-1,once,CSVLPRDRGAKNTEAFF,TGCAGCGTACTACCCCGGGACAGGGGCGCCAAAAACACTGAAGCTTTCTTT
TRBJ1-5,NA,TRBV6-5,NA,CASSYAGSNQPQHF,TGTGCCAGCAGTTATGCGGGGAGCAATCAGCCCCAGCATTTT
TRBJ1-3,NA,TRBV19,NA,CASQGTGNTIYF,TGTGCCAGCCAGGGAACTGGAAACACCATATATTTT
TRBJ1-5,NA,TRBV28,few,CASSLPVRNQPQHF,TGTGCCAGCAGCCTTCCCGTCAGAAATCAGCCCCAGCATTTT
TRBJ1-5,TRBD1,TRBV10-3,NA,CATSRDRDRHQPQHF,TGTGCCACCAGCCGGGACAGGGACCGACATCAGCCCCAGCATTTT
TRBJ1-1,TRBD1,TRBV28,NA,CASSRGTGRLSTEAFF,TGTGCCAGCAGCCGTGGGACAGGACGGCTTAGCACTGAAGCTTTCTTT
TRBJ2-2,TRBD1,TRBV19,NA,CASSTGQAPRTGELFF,TGTGCCAGTAGTACCGGACAGGCACCGAGGACCGGGGAGCTGTTTTTT
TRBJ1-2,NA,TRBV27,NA,CASSPTGPYGYTF,TGTGCCAGCAGCCCAACAGGGCCCTATGGCTACACCTTC
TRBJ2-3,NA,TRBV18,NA,CASRRSSFGTDTQYF,TGTGCCAGTCGGAGGAGCAGTTTCGGCACAGATACGCAGTATTTT
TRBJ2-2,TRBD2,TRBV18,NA,CASSQTSGRPNTGELFF,TGTGCCAGCTCACAGACTAGCGGGAGGCCGAACACCGGGGAGCTGTTTTTT
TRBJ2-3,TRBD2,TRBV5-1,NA,CASSTPDSGMFGDTQYF,TGCGCCAGCAGCACCCCGGATAGCGGGATGTTCGGAGATACGCAGTATTTT
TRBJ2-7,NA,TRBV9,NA,CASSVDSSYEQYF,TGTGCCAGCAGCGTTGACAGCTCCTACGAGCAGTACTTC
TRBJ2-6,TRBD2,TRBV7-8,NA,CASTHPREGGSGANVLTF,TGTGCCAGCACACACCCGCGGGAGGGGGGCTCTGGGGCCAACGTCCTGACTTTC
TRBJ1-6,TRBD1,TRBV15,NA,CATSSDRAFYNSPLHF,TGTGCCACCAGCAGTGACAGGGCCTTCTATAATTCACCCCTCCACTTT
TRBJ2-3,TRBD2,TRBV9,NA,CASSVDPSGGATDTQYF,TGTGCCAGCAGCGTAGATCCTAGCGGAGGGGCCACAGATACGCAGTATTTT
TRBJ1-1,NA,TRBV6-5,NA,CASSTTTGGTEAFF,TGTGCCAGCAGTACAACCACAGGTGGGACTGAAGCTTTCTTT
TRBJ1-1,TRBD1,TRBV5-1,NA,CASSLGGQDTEAFF,TGCGCCAGCAGCTTGGGCGGACAGGACACTGAAGCTTTCTTT
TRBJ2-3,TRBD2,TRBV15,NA,CATSRGEGRSFWDTQYF,TGTGCCACCAGCAGAGGGGAGGGGCGGTCATTTTGGGATACGCAGTATTTT
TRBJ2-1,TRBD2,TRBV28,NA,CASSLGLVLVNEQFF,TGTGCCAGCAGTTTAGGACTAGTGCTGGTTAATGAGCAGTTCTTC
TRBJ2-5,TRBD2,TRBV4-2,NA,CASSQPAGGGQSETQYF,TGTGCCAGCAGCCAACCCGCGGGAGGGGGTCAATCAGAGACCCAGTACTTC
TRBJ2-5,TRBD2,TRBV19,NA,CASSIGGGGETQYF,TGTGCCAGTAGTATTGGGGGGGGAGGAGAGACCCAGTACTTC
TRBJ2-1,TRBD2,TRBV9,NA,CASSVGGTSIRGGNEQFF,TGTGCCAGCAGCGTAGGCGGGACTAGTATACGGGGTGGCAATGAGCAGTTCTTC
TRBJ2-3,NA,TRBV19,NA,CASSLYLGPQYF,TGTGCCAGTAGCCTGTATCTGGGCCCGCAGTATTTT
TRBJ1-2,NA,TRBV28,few,CASTNQQGRGYGYTF,TGTGCCAGCACCAACCAACAGGGTCGGGGCTATGGCTACACCTTC
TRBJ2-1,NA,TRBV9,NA,CASSVVEGPPIF,TGTGCCAGCAGCGTAGTTGAGGGCCCCCCGATCTTC
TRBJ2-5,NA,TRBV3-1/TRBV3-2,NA,CASSQPIQETQYF,TGTGCCAGCAGCCAACCTATACAGGAGACCCAGTACTTC
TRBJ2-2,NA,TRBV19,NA,CASQGLVNTGELFF,TGTGCCAGTCAGGGGCTAGTTAACACCGGGGAGCTGTTTTTT
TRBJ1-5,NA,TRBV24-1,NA,CATSDVQGSNQPQHF,TGTGCCACCAGTGACGTACAGGGTAGCAATCAGCCCCAGCATTTT
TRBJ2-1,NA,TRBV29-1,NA,CSADQGRNEQFF,TGCAGCGCCGACCAGGGCAGGAATGAGCAGTTCTTC
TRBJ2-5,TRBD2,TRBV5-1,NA,CASSLLTSGNGETQYF,TGCGCCAGCAGCCTCCTGACTAGCGGGAACGGGGAGACCCAGTACTTC
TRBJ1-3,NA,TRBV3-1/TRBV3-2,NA,CASSQDQVSTVAGNTIYF,TGTGCCAGCAGCCAAGACCAGGTATCCACAGTGGCCGGAAACACCATATATTTT
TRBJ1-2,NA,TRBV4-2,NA,CASSRDTNYGYTF,TGTGCCAGCAGCCGGGACACTAACTATGGCTACACCTTC
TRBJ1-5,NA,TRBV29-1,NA,CSAIGDTGQPQHF,TGCAGCGCCATAGGGGACACCGGTCAGCCCCAGCATTTT